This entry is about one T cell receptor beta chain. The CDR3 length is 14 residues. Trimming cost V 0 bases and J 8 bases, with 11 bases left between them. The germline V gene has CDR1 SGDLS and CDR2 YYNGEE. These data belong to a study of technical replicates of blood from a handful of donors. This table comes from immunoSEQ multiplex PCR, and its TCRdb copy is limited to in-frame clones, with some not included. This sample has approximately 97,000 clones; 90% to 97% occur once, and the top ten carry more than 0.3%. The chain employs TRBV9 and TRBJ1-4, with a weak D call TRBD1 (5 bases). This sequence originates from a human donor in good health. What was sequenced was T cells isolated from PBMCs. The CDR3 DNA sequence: TGTGCCAGCAGCGTAGGACAGCCGACCGAAAAACTGTTTTTT. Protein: CASSVGQPTEKLFF.